These 8 T cell receptor beta chains share one sample of origin, sequenced in a study of cytomegalovirus exposure and HLA in healthy donors. Assay used: immunoSEQ multiplex PCR; TCRdb lists only in-frame clones, some missing. Counted here are over 70,000 clones, approximately 90% occurring once; the ten biggest clones make up approximately 4.2%. Material: PBMCs. These receptors originate from a woman aged 18 to 35 in good health and CMV-seropositive.

V usage is TRBV19 and J usage is TRBJ1-1; TRBD1 agrees at 11 bases. The CDR3 extends over 16 amino acids. V dropped 1 base and J dropped 0; count of bases not matched to a gene: 1. Germline V CDR1 and CDR2: LNHDA, SQIVND (reference sequence). In DNA form, the CDR3 reads TGTGCCAGTAGTATAGTGGGACAGGGGGTGAACACTGAAGCTTTCTTT. As protein: CASSIVGQGVNTEAFF.

The V call is TRBV2, the J call TRBJ2-2, with a tentative D call TRBD2 (5 bases). The CDR3 has 13 residues. V was pared by 3 bases and J by 7 bases, with 9 bases between. The V gene's germline CDR1 is SNHLY and CDR2 FYNNEI. CDR3 nucleotides: TGTGCCAGCAGTGACCTAGCCCACGGGGAGCTGTTTTTT. Amino acids: CASSDLAHGELFF.

This clone occurred a few times. This rearrangement joins TRBV12-2 to TRBJ2-1; TRBD2, the D gene given by the table, was not confirmed from the DNA. TRBV12-2 is classified as a pseudogene. The CDR3 is 16 amino acids. CDR3 nucleotides: TGTGCAAGTCGCTTTAGCGGGAGGTCAGGAAGGAATGAGCAGTTCTTC. This codes for CASRFSGRSGRNEQFF.

This rearrangement joins TRBV5-6 to TRBJ2-7; tentative D call: TRBD2 (6 bases). The length of the CDR3 is 12 residues. Looked up from germline, CDR1 is SGHDT and CDR2 is YYEEEE. Trimming pared 4 bases from V and 6 bases from J, leaving 11 bases between. The CDR3 sequence: CASSEVRGEQYF. CDR3 bases: TGTGCCAGCAGCGAGGTGCGGGGCGAGCAGTACTTC. Full variable domain (missing parts from reference TRBV5-6 and TRBJ2-7): DAGVTQSPTHLIKTRGQQVTLRCSPKSGHDTVSWYQQALGQGPQFIFQYYEEEERQRGNFPDRFSGHQFPNYSSELNVNALLLGDSALYLCASSEVRGEQYFGPGTRLTVT.

The rearrangement uses TRBV10-3 and TRBJ2-7, with 8 bases fitting TRBD2. CDR1 and CDR2 from the germline V gene are ENHRY and SYGVKD. V gave up 7 bases and J gave up 3 bases; unmatched junction bases: 8. The CDR3 contains 14 residues. CDR3 loop: CAITGETSDYEQYF. For the CDR3, the DNA is TGTGCCATCACCGGAGAGACTAGCGACTACGAGCAGTACTTC.

The rearrangement uses TRBV19 and TRBJ2-5, with 9 bases lining up with TRBD1. Germline V gene data show CDR1 as LNHDA and CDR2 as SQIVND (reference sequence). With 9 bases clipped from V and 5 bases from J, the junction kept 19 bases outside the gene matches. The CDR3 totals 17 residues. CDR3 region: CARGDRVSRRGWETQYF. In DNA form, the CDR3 reads TGTGCCAGAGGGGACAGGGTATCACGCAGGGGTTGGGAGACCCAGTACTTC.

The chain couples TRBV5-6 to TRBJ2-7; 8 nucleotides agree with TRBD2. The CDR3 spans 13 residues. Germline CDR1 SGHDT, CDR2 YYEEEE. The trim removed 3 bases at V and 4 bases at J, leaving 3 bases unmatched. The CDR3 DNA follows: TGTGCCAGCAGCTCGGGGGGGAGGTACGAGCAGTACTTC. This translates into CASSSGGRYEQYF.

The genes are TRBV19 and TRBJ1-2, with D tentatively TRBD1 (5 bases). This CDR3 is built from 14 residues. V was shortened by 8 bases and J by 2 bases, with 15 bases between the two germline ends. The V gene's germline CDR1 is LNHDA and CDR2 SQIVND (reference sequence). The CDR3 spells CASGYSGGNYGYTF. The CDR3 DNA reads TGTGCCAGTGGGTATTCGGGGGGGAACTATGGCTACACCTTC.